This T cell receptor beta chain emerged from a study of tumor and adjacent non-tumor tissue in lung cancer. Study-wide background: Patients comprised 12 adenocarcinoma, 2 squamous cell carcinoma and 1 small cell lung cancer.

About this clonotype itself: No antigen is known for it. The junction shows a germline mismatch at one end, possibly a read error.

RNA was extracted from bulk tissue without any cell sorting. This non-tumor lung sample came from over 3 cm beyond the tumor edge. Study findings and constraints: In normal lung, the top 100 clones were significantly more dominant than in tumor. TCR diversity was significantly greater in tumor than normal lung tissue.

This CDR3 contains 14 residues. From germline, CDR1 is SQVTM and CDR2 ANQGSEA. A modified ARM-PCR protocol with three rounds of nested PCR amplified TCRbeta. TCRdb used MiXCR to reprocess the multiplex PCR reads, holding one entry per CDR3 protein. The sample lists more than 75,000 distinct CDR3 sequences; 80% were seen once. This receptor was identified in a man aged 60 to 75 with small cell lung cancer. The chain joins TRBV29-1 to TRBJ2-1, with TRBD2 matching over 7 bases. The sample consisted of distant non-tumor lung tissue. The CDR3 region is CSVAVAGRHHEQFF. DNA for the CDR3: TGCAGCGTGGCCGTAGCGGGCCGCCACCATGAGCAATTCTTC.